These 29 T cell receptor beta chains originate from one sample sequenced in a study of T cell repertoires and HLA-DP antigens. For these TCRs, the target antigens are not known. The method was immunoSEQ multiplex PCR; TCRdb's version includes in-frame clones alone and lacks a portion of them. This table has approximately 100,000 clones, approximately 86% appearing once. Sequenced material: CD4+ T cells from PBMCs. The receptors come from a man aged 45-60 years in good health and CMV-seronegative.

This CDR3 reads CASTLGAVETQYF. CDR3 DNA sequence: TGTGCCAGCACCCTGGGGGCGGTTGAGACCCAGTACTTC. V usage is TRBV7-9 and J usage is TRBJ2-5; perhaps TRBD1 as D (6 bases). Trimming removed 7 bases at V and 5 bases at J, with 14 bases between. CDR1 and CDR2 from the germline V gene are SEHNR and FQNEAQ (reference sequence). The CDR3 is 13 amino acids.

The rearrangement uses TRBV11-2 and TRBJ2-1; no reliable D call. This CDR3 spans 8 amino acids. Germline V gene lookup returns CDR1 SGHAT and CDR2 FQNNGV. V was pared by 10 bases and J by 5 bases, with 0 bases between. The CDR3 here is CANNEQFF. The CDR3 DNA is TGTGCCAACAATGAGCAGTTCTTC.

The chain uses TRBV28 and TRBJ2-1, with D possibly being TRBD2 (5 bases). The CDR3 runs 13 residues. The germline gives CDR1 MDHEN, CDR2 SYDVKM. Trimming pared 5 bases from V and 6 bases from J, leaving 11 bases between. CDR3 nucleotide sequence: TGTGCCAGCAGTCTTGGCGGGTTCAATGAGCAGTTCTTC. Its protein is CASSLGGFNEQFF.

This chain connects TRBV6-5 to TRBJ2-6, with D perhaps being TRBD1 or TRBD2 (6 bases each). This CDR3 spans 16 amino acids. The V end lost 0 bases, the J end lost 2 bases, and 8 bases lay between the germline ends. The germline CDR1 and CDR2 sequences are MNHEY and SVGAGI. CDR3 sequence: CASSYSGGPGANVLTF. The CDR3 DNA follows: TGTGCCAGCAGTTACTCTGGGGGGCCTGGGGCCAACGTCCTGACTTTC.

This rearrangement joins TRBV28 to TRBJ2-1, with 11 nucleotides matching TRBD1. The CDR3 extends over 15 amino acids. Trimming cost V 3 bases and J 6 bases; bases outside gene matches: 4. Germline values: CDR1 MDHEN, CDR2 SYDVKM. The CDR3 nucleotides read TGTGCCAGCAGTTTGACGGGACAGGGGGGCAATGAGCAGTTCTTC. Translated: CASSLTGQGGNEQFF.

The chain has TRBV18 and TRBJ2-1; D perhaps matches TRBD2 (6 bases). The ends were cut back, 0 bases at V and 6 bases at J, with 15 bases in the middle. This CDR3 contains 16 residues. CDR1 is KGHSH and CDR2 is LQKENI in the germline V gene. DNA of the CDR3: TGTGCCAGCTCACCACCCGGGACTCCCCAATCCAATGAGCAGTTCTTC. It codes for CASSPPGTPQSNEQFF. Looking up the rest from reference TRBV18 and TRBJ2-1 gives the full variable domain: NAGVMQNPRHLVRRRGQEARLRCSPMKGHSHVYWYRQLPEEGLKFMVYLQKENIIDESGMPKERFSAEFPKEGPSILRIQQVVRGDSAAYFCASSPPGTPQSNEQFFGPGTRLTVL.

The chain's CDR3 is CASSSSGRRGEQFF. The DNA of the CDR3 is TGTGCCAGCAGCTCTAGCGGGAGGCGGGGTGAGCAGTTCTTC. This rearrangement joins TRBV7-8 to TRBJ2-1, with 11 bases matching TRBD2. Germline V CDR1 and CDR2: SGHVS, FQNEAQ. The CDR3 is 14 amino acids. V dropped 4 bases and J dropped 9; count of bases not matched to a gene: 5.

The V gene is TRBV16, the J gene TRBJ2-7, with 7 bases aligning to TRBD1. CDR3 length: 14 residues. Germline assignment: CDR1 KGHSY and CDR2 FQNENV. V lost 5 bases, J lost 0 bases, and 4 bases stayed unmatched. CDR3 sequence reads: CASSNGQVSYEQYF. DNA of the CDR3: TGTGCCAGCAGCAACGGACAGGTCTCCTACGAGCAGTACTTC.

The rearrangement uses TRBV6-4 and TRBJ2-5; TRBD1 is a possible D gene (6 bases). The CDR3 consists of 19 residues. V gave up 0 bases and J gave up 2 bases, with 22 bases separating them. From germline, CDR1 is MRHNA and CDR2 SNTAGT. As DNA, the CDR3 is TGTGCCAGCAGTGACTCGGGTTCCCACACCTCGGACAGTCAAGAGACCCAGTACTTC. The encoded protein is CASSDSGSHTSDSQETQYF.

This chain connects TRBV19 to TRBJ1-1; D unclear. V was pared by 5 bases and J by 1 base, with 11 bases between. CDR3 length: 14 residues. Germline CDR1 and CDR2: LNHDA and SQIVND (reference sequence). CDR3 DNA: TGTGCCAGTAGTTCGGGCTGGTCGAACACTGAAGCTTTCTTT. This translates into CASSSGWSNTEAFF.

The chain couples TRBV7-9 to TRBJ2-7; D perhaps matches TRBD1 (5 bases). This CDR3 spans 15 amino acids. The germline V gene encodes CDR1 SEHNR and CDR2 FQNEAQ (reference sequence). V gave up 3 bases and J gave up 2 bases, with 14 bases separating them. The CDR3 DNA reads as TGTGCCAGCAGCTTTCAGGGTGGTAAAACCTACGAGCAGTACTTC. Amino acids: CASSFQGGKTYEQYF.

This clone was seen a few times. The V gene is TRBV5-4, the J gene TRBJ1-1, with D maybe TRBD1 (5 bases). Germline CDR1 reads SGHNT; CDR2 reads YYREEE (reference sequence). This CDR3 is built from 14 residues. V gave up 0 bases and J gave up 4 bases, with 10 bases separating them. CDR3: CASSLAGGVTEAFF. The CDR3 nucleotides read TGTGCCAGCAGCTTGGCCGGGGGGGTCACTGAAGCTTTCTTT.

The rearrangement uses TRBV27 and TRBJ2-1; no firm D call. The CDR3 has 15 amino acids. V shed 3 bases and J shed 4 bases, with 13 bases lying between them. Germline values: CDR1 MNHEY, CDR2 SMNVEV (reference sequence). CDR3 coding DNA: TGTGCCAGCAGTTTCCTCCCCTTCCTATACAATGAGCAGTTCTTC. Translating it yields CASSFLPFLYNEQFF.

In this sample, this clone turned up once. The chain carries TRBV14 and TRBJ2-2; D gene ambiguous. CDR1 is SGHDN and CDR2 is FVKESK in the germline V gene. The CDR3 runs to 13 residues. Trimming took 4 bases from V and 4 from J, leaving 7 bases between them. This CDR3 is CASSLGLTGELFF. In DNA form, the CDR3 reads TGTGCCAGCAGCCTCGGCCTCACCGGGGAGCTGTTTTTT.

The chain is built from TRBV6-5 and TRBJ2-1; unclear D gene. V gave up 5 bases and J gave up 5 bases, with 10 bases separating them. Per germline, CDR1 MNHEY and CDR2 SVGAGI. This CDR3 spans 13 amino acids. This CDR3 reads CASSPVRNNEQFF. DNA of the CDR3: TGTGCCAGCAGTCCGGTACGGAACAATGAGCAGTTCTTC.

The gene calls are TRBV19 and TRBJ1-5; the D is unclear. Germline-derived CDR1 and CDR2 are LNHDA and SQIVND (reference sequence). Trimming left V 5 bases short and J 6 bases short, with 8 bases between. The length of the CDR3 is 12 residues. CDR3 sequence reads: CASSGTGQPQHF. The CDR3 nucleotides read TGTGCCAGTAGTGGAACGGGTCAGCCCCAGCATTTT.

This chain links TRBV19 with TRBJ2-1; TRBD2 matches 14 bases. This CDR3 has 17 amino acids. The ends lost 1 base at V and 7 bases at J; junction bases unmatched: 6. Germline V gene lookup returns CDR1 LNHDA and CDR2 SQIVND (reference sequence). The chain's CDR3 is CASSIGLAGGPQNEQFF. CDR3 nucleotide sequence: TGTGCCAGTAGTATAGGACTAGCGGGGGGGCCACAGAATGAGCAGTTCTTC.

This chain uses TRBV30 with TRBJ1-3; no clear D. The CDR3 contains 15 residues. The V gene's germline CDR1 is GTSNPN and CDR2 SVGIG (reference sequence). The V gene lost 0 bases and the J gene lost 1 base, with 10 bases spanning the gap. CDR3 DNA sequence: TGTGCCTGGAGTGTATTCGCTTTATCTGGAAACACCATATATTTT. Translating gives CAWSVFALSGNTIYF.

The chain links TRBV4-2 to TRBJ2-5; no reliable D call. This CDR3 has 13 amino acids. Germline values: CDR1 LGHNA, CDR2 YNFKEQ. Trimming took 4 bases from V and 0 from J, leaving 6 bases between them. The CDR3 reads CASSRLYQETQYF. CDR3 nucleotides: TGTGCCAGCAGCCGACTGTACCAAGAGACCCAGTACTTC.

The chain has TRBV7-9 and TRBJ2-5; D uncertain. The CDR3 totals 12 residues. Looked up from germline, CDR1 is SEHNR and CDR2 is FQNEAQ (reference sequence). The V end was cut by 5 bases, the J end by 5 bases, with 9 bases between. The CDR3 DNA reads as TGTGCCAGCAGCGCGGTTCTGGAGACCCAGTACTTC. The encoded protein is CASSAVLETQYF.

By frequency in the sample, this clone is medium-sized. DNA of the CDR3: TGTGCCAGCAGTGAACGGACGCCGGTCTATGGCTACACCTTC. This gives the protein CASSERTPVYGYTF. The chain is built from TRBV2 and TRBJ1-2, with D unresolved. Per the germline V gene, CDR1 is SNHLY and CDR2 is FYNNEI. The CDR3 covers 14 residues. The V end lost 2 bases, the J end lost 4 bases, and 11 bases lay between the germline ends.

The chain links TRBV19 to TRBJ1-3; 7 bases align to TRBD1. The junction had 5 bases not matched to a gene; V was cut back by 8 bases and J by 1 base. Per germline, CDR1 LNHDA and CDR2 SQIVND (reference sequence). The CDR3 is 14 amino acids. In DNA form, the CDR3 reads TGTGCCAGTCGGACAGGCTTTTCTGGAAACACCATATATTTT. Translated: CASRTGFSGNTIYF.

The genes are TRBV2 and TRBJ1-3; tentatively, D is TRBD1 (6 bases). Germline V gives CDR1 SNHLY, CDR2 FYNNEI. V lost 1 base to trimming and J lost 8 bases, with 12 bases between them. CDR3 size: 14 residues. The CDR3, as DNA: TGTGCCAGCAGTGAAGACAGGGTGAAGGACACCATATATTTT. Protein product: CASSEDRVKDTIYF.

The V call is TRBV9, the J call TRBJ2-7, with 11 nucleotides matching TRBD2. Trimming took 0 bases from V and 2 from J; bases not matched to a gene: 10. CDR1 and CDR2 (germline): SGDLS, YYNGEE. The CDR3 has 18 amino acids. The CDR3 loop reads CASSVGLAGGTLTYEQYF. The CDR3, as DNA: TGTGCCAGCAGCGTAGGGCTAGCGGGAGGCACACTCACCTACGAGCAGTACTTC.

This chain links TRBV28 with TRBJ1-4; 7 bases are shared with TRBD1. The ends lost 4 bases at V and 8 bases at J; junction bases unmatched: 7. CDR1 is MDHEN, CDR2 SYDVKM, per germline. The CDR3 totals 14 residues. DNA of the CDR3: TGTGCCAGCAGTTCACAGGGGCCGGGGGAAAAACTGTTTTTT. Encoded protein: CASSSQGPGEKLFF.

The rearrangement joins TRBV5-5 to TRBJ1-1; D is ambiguous. This CDR3 is 14 amino acids long. The germline V gene encodes CDR1 SGHKS and CDR2 YYEKEE (reference sequence). With 1 base removed from V and 2 bases from J, the gap between germline ends came to 9 bases. DNA for the CDR3: TGTGCCAGCAGCTTGTTACAGCTAAACACTGAAGCTTTCTTT. Encoded protein: CASSLLQLNTEAFF.

This clone was recorded once. V gene TRBV14 combines with J gene TRBJ1-3; possible D gene TRBD1, 5 bases. CDR3 size: 15 residues. The V and J ends lost 4 bases and 0 bases respectively, with 10 bases between them. Looked up from germline, CDR1 is SGHDN and CDR2 is FVKESK. In DNA, the CDR3 is TGTGCCAGCAGCCTACAGGACTTCTCTGGAAACACCATATATTTT. Its protein is CASSLQDFSGNTIYF.

The rearrangement joins TRBV9 to TRBJ1-2, with 9 bases aligning to TRBD1. V gave up 4 bases and J gave up 2 bases; unmatched junction bases: 3. Germline CDR1 is SGDLS and CDR2 is YYNGEE. The CDR3 runs to 14 residues. CDR3 sequence: CASSYGQGNYGYTF. For the CDR3, the DNA is TGTGCCAGCAGCTACGGACAGGGGAACTATGGCTACACCTTC.

The gene calls are TRBV11-2 and TRBJ2-7; possibly TRBD2 for D (6 bases). Germline lookup yields CDR1 SGHAT and CDR2 FQNNGV. This CDR3 spans 16 amino acids. Trimming removed 4 bases from V and 2 bases from J, with 18 bases in between. The CDR3 spells CASSSQRASETYEQYF. In DNA, the CDR3 is TGTGCCAGCAGCTCTCAGCGGGCTAGCGAGACCTACGAGCAGTACTTC.